A selection of T cell receptor beta chains follows, all from one sample in a study of early T cells in non-severe SARS-CoV-2 infection. TCRdb itself ran the 5' RACE reads through MiXCR, one entry per CDR3 protein. The sample records some 22,000 distinct CDR3 sequences, 4.5% to 5% being singletons. Material for sequencing was whole blood. The receptors shown here come from an adult who was a healthcare worker with PCR-confirmed SARS-CoV-2 infection or an uninfected control (not recorded which). CDR3s include the opening cysteine and the closing phenylalanine or tryptophan. The D gene is left open where the match is weak. Part of the rows lack a size; the others show once, few, many or a class for expanded clones.

TGTGCCAGCAGCACAAGACTAGCGGGGATCCAAGAGACCCAGTACTTC,CASSTRLAGIQETQYF,TRBD2,-,TRBJ2-5,TRBV5-6
TGTGCCAGCAGCGGGGTAAGGGGCGCTGGAAACACCATATATTTT,CASSGVRGAGNTIYF,-,many,TRBJ1-3,TRBV3-1
TGTGCCAGTAGTCACCCCGGGGACGGCAATCAGCCCCAGCATTTT,CASSHPGDGNQPQHF,-,many,TRBJ1-5,TRBV19
TGTGCCAGCAGCCCCACGGCAGGGGCAGGTACGCAGTATTTT,CASSPTAGAGTQYF,-,many,TRBJ2-3,TRBV9
TGCAGCGTGGGTACCCCAAGACAGACCGACTATGGCTACACCTTC,CSVGTPRQTDYGYTF,-,few,TRBJ1-2,TRBV29-1
TGTGCCAGCAGCTTAGATCGCCAGGGAAGGGCCGATACGCAGTATTTT,CASSLDRQGRADTQYF,-,many,TRBJ2-3,TRBV11-2
TGTGCCAGTAGTACGACGGGACAAAAGTCTGAGCAGTTCTTC,CASSTTGQKSEQFF,-,many,TRBJ2-1,TRBV19
TGTGCCAGCAGTAGGGGGAAGTCCCTCGGCCAAAAACTGTTTTTT,CASSRGKSLGQKLFF,-,-,TRBJ1-4,TRBV27
TGTGCCAGCAGCTTTAGACAGGGGGCGCTTTCTGGCTACACCTTC,CASSFRQGALSGYTF,TRBD1,-,TRBJ1-2,TRBV7-6
TGCAGTGCTAGAGTAGACATGAACACTGAAGCTTTCTTT,CSARVDMNTEAFF,-,many,TRBJ1-1,TRBV20-1
TGTGCCAGCAGGCTTGACAGCCCGACACCCCTCCACTTT,CASRLDSPTPLHF,-,many,TRBJ1-6,TRBV7-2
TGTGCCAGGGCCTGGGACCGCGCGAACACCGGGGAGCTGTTTTTT,CARAWDRANTGELFF,-,-,TRBJ2-2,TRBV2
TGTGCCAGCAGTTACGAGGGTTATAGCAATCAGCCCCAGCATTTT,CASSYEGYSNQPQHF,-,few,TRBJ1-5,TRBV6-2/TRBV6-3
TGCGCCAGCAGGAGCGGGGGGCCGACCGACATTCAGTACTTC,CASRSGGPTDIQYF,TRBD2,-,TRBJ2-4,TRBV4-3
TGTGCCAGCTCACCCCTGGGACAGGGCGAGGGCTACACCTTC,CASSPLGQGEGYTF,TRBD1,few,TRBJ1-2,TRBV18
TGTGCCAGCAGCTTAGAACAGGTAGACCCAGATACGCAGTATTTT,CASSLEQVDPDTQYF,-,many,TRBJ2-3,TRBV13
TGTGCCACCAGTGACCACAGGGGGCTTGACAATGAGCAGTTCTTC,CATSDHRGLDNEQFF,TRBD1,many,TRBJ2-1,TRBV24-1
TGTGCCAGCAGCTATGACGGAGAAGCCTACGAGCAGTACTTC,CASSYDGEAYEQYF,-,few,TRBJ2-7,TRBV7-9
TGTGCCAGCAGCTTAGACAGCCGTACTAGCACAGATACGCAGTATTTT,CASSLDSRTSTDTQYF,-,-,TRBJ2-3,TRBV11-3
TGTGCCAGCAGCTTAGCGCGGGGGACTAATTCACCCCTCCACTTT,CASSLARGTNSPLHF,-,-,TRBJ1-6,TRBV7-2
TGTGCCATCAGTGAGTTCTCTGGCCGCACTGAAGCTTTCTTT,CAISEFSGRTEAFF,-,many,TRBJ1-1,TRBV10-3
TGCGCCAGCAGCTTGGGCCCCGCGGGGGGGAGCAACGAGCAGTACTTC,CASSLGPAGGSNEQYF,TRBD2,medium-sized,TRBJ2-7,TRBV5-1
TGTGCCAGCAGCCCTTTACTAGCGGTGGAGTCCCGGGAGCTGTTTTTT,CASSPLLAVESRELFF,TRBD2,many,TRBJ2-2,TRBV7-6
TGTGCCAGCACCCTCCGGAGGGGGAACACCGGGGAGCTGTTTTTT,CASTLRRGNTGELFF,-,many,TRBJ2-2,TRBV3-1
TGTGCCAGCAGGCTAGCGGGGGGATACAATGAGCAGTTCTTC,CASRLAGGYNEQFF,TRBD2,medium-sized,TRBJ2-1,TRBV6-5
TGTGCCAGCAGTAAGAGACAGGGGACAGGCACCATATATTTT,CASSKRQGTGTIYF,TRBD1,many,TRBJ1-3,TRBV12-3/TRBV12-4
TGTGCCAGCAGCACGACTAGCGGGGGGACGGATGAGCAGTTCTTC,CASSTTSGGTDEQFF,TRBD2,many,TRBJ2-1,TRBV7-2